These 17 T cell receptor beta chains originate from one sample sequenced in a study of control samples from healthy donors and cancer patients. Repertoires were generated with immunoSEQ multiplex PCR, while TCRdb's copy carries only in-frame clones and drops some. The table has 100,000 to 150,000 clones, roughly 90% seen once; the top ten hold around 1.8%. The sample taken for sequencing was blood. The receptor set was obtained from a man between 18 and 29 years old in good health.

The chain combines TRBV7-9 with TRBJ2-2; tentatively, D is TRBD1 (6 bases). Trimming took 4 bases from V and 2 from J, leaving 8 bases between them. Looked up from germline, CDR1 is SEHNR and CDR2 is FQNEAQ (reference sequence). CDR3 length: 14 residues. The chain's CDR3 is CASSSDSNTGELFF. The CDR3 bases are TGTGCCAGCAGCTCGGACAGTAACACCGGGGAGCTGTTTTTT.

CDR3 nucleotides: TGTGCCAGCAGCACCCATTTTCAAGAGACCCAGTACTTC. It codes for CASSTHFQETQYF. V gene TRBV21-1 combines with J gene TRBJ2-5; the D segment call TRBD1 is taken from the table without a DNA check. TRBV21-1 has pseudogene status. The CDR3 consists of 13 residues.

The CDR3 DNA follows: TGTGCCAGTAGCCTAGGGACAGTCAACTACGAGCAGTACTTC. The encoded protein is CASSLGTVNYEQYF. The V call is TRBV19, the J call TRBJ2-7, with TRBD1 identical over 7 bases. Germline values: CDR1 LNHDA, CDR2 SQIVND (reference sequence). The CDR3 extends over 14 amino acids. Trimming at V came to 6 bases and at J to 3 bases, leaving 8 bases not matched to a gene.

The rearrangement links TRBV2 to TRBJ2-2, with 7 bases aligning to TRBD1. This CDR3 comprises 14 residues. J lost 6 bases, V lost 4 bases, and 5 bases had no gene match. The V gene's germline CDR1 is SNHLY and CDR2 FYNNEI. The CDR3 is CASSGQGRPGELFF. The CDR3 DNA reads TGTGCCAGCAGTGGACAGGGTCGACCCGGGGAGCTGTTTTTT.

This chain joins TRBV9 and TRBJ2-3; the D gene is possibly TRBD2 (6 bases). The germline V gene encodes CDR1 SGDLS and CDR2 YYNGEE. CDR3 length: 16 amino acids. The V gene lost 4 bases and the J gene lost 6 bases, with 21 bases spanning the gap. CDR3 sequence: CASSYGTPPRVDTQYF. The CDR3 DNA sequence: TGTGCCAGCAGCTACGGGACTCCCCCGAGGGTGGATACGCAGTATTTT.

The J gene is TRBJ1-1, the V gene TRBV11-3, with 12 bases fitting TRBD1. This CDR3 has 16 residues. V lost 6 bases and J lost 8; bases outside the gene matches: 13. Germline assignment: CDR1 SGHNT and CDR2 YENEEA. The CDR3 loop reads CASSSDTGTGGMEAFF. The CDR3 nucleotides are TGTGCCAGCAGTTCCGACACCGGGACAGGGGGCATGGAAGCTTTCTTT.

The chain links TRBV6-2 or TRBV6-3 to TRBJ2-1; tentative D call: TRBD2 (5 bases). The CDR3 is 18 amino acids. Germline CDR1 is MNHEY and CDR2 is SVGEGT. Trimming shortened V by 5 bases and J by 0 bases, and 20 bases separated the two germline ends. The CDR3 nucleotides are TGTGCCAGCAGTCCACGGGATAAGTCCCTGAGCTCCTACAATGAGCAGTTCTTC. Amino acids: CASSPRDKSLSSYNEQFF.

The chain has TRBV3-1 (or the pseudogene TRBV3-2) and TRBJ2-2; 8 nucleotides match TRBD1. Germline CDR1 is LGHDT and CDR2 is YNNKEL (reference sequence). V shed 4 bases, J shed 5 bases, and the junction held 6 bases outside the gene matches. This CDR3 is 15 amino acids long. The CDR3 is CASSPVTGGTGELFF. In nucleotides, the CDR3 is TGTGCCAGCAGCCCGGTTACAGGGGGTACCGGGGAGCTGTTTTTT.

CDR3 region: CASSPEAFF. CDR3 in DNA: TGTGCCAGCAGCCCTGAAGCTTTCTTT. V and J are TRBV13 and TRBJ1-1; D not certain. The CDR3 has 9 amino acids. Germline CDR1 PRHDT, CDR2 FYEKMQ (reference sequence). V was clipped by 5 bases and J by 6 bases, with 1 base between them.

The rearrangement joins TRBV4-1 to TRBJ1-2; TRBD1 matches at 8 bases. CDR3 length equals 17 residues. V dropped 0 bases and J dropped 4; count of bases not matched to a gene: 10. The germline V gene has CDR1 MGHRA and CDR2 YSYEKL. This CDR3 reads CASSQDQQGGVSYGYTF. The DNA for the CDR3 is TGCGCCAGCAGCCAAGATCAACAGGGGGGAGTAAGCTATGGCTACACCTTC.

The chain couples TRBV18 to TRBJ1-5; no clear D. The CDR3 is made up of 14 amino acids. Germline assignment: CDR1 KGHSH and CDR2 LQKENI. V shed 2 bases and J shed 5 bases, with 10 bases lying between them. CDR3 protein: CASSPWGGDQPQHF. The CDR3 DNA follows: TGTGCCAGCTCACCATGGGGAGGCGATCAGCCCCAGCATTTT.

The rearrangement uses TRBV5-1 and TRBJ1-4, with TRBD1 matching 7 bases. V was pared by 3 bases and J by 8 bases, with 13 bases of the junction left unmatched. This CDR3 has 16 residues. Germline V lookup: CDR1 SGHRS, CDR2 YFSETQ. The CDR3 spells CASSSMTGSNWEKLFF. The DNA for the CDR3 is TGCGCCAGCAGCTCTATGACAGGGTCCAATTGGGAAAAACTGTTTTTT.

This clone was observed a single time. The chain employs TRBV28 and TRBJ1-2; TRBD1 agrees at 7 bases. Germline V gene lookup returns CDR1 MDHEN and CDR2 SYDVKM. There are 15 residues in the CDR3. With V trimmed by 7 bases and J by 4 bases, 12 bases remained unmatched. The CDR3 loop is CASTIIGQATYGYTF. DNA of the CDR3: TGTGCCAGCACCATAATTGGACAGGCAACCTATGGCTACACCTTC.

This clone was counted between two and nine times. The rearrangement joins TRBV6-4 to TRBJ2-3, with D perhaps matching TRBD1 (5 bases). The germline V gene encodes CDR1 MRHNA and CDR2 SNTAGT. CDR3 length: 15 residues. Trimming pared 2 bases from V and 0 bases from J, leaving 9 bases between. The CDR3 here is CASSDRPGSTDTQYF. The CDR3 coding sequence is TGTGCCAGCAGTGACCGGCCAGGGAGCACAGATACGCAGTATTTT.

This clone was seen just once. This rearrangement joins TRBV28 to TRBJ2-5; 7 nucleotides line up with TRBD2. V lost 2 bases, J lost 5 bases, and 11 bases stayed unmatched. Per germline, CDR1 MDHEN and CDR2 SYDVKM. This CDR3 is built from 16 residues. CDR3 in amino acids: CASSLMWREWRETQYF. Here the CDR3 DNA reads TGTGCCAGCAGTTTAATGTGGCGGGAGTGGCGCGAGACCCAGTACTTC.

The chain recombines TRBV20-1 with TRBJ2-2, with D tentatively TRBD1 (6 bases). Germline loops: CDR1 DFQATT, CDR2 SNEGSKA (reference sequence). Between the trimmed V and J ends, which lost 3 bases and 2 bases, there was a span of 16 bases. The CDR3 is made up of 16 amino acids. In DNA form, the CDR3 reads TGCAGTGCTAGTGACAGGCGGTACTCAAACACCGGGGAGCTGTTTTTT. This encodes CSASDRRYSNTGELFF.

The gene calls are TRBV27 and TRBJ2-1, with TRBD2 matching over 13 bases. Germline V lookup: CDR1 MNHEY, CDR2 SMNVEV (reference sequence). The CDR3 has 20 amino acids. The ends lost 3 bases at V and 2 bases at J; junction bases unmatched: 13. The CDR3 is CASSFPRLAGGHLPYNEQFF. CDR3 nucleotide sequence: TGTGCCAGCAGTTTCCCCAGACTAGCGGGAGGCCATCTCCCCTACAATGAGCAGTTCTTC.